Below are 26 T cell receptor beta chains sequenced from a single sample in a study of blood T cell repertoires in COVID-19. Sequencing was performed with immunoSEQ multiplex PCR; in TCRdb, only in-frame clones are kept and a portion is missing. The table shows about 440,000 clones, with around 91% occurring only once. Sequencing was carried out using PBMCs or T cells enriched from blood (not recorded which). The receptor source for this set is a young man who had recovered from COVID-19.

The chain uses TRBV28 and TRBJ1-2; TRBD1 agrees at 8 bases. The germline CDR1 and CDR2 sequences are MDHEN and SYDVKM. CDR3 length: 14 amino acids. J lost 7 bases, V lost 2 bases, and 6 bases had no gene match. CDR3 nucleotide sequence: TGTGCCAGCAGTTTACCCGGGACAGGATTTGGCTACACCTTC. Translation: CASSLPGTGFGYTF.

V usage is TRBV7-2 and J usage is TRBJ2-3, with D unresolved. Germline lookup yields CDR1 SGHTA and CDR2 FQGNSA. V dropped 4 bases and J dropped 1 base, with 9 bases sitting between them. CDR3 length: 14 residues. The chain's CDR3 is CASSSRGGTDTQYF. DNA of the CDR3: TGTGCCAGCAGCTCCCGCGGAGGCACAGATACGCAGTATTTT.

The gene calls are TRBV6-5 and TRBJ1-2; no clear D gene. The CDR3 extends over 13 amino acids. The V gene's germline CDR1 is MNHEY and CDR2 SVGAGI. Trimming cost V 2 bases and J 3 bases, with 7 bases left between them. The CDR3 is CASSYGPYYGYTF. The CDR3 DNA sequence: TGTGCCAGCAGTTACGGGCCATACTATGGCTACACCTTC.

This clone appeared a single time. The CDR3 DNA reads as TGCGCCAGCAGCCGGACAGAAGACACAGATACGCAGTATTTT. Encoded protein: CASSRTEDTDTQYF. This chain connects TRBV5-1 to TRBJ2-3, with D perhaps TRBD1 (6 bases). The ends were cut back, 4 bases at V and 2 bases at J, with 11 bases in the middle. CDR1 is SGHRS and CDR2 is YFSETQ in the germline V gene. This CDR3 is 14 amino acids long.

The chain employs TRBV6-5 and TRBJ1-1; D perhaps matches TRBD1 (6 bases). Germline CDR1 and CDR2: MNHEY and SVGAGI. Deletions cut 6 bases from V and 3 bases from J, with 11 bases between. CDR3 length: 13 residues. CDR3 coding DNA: TGTGCCAGCAGGCAGGACAGCTACACTGAAGCTTTCTTT. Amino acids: CASRQDSYTEAFF.

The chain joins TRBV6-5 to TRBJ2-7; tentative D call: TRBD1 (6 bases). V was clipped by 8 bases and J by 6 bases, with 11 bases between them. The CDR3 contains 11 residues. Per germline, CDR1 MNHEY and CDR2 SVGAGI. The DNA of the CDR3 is TGTGCCAGCCAACAGGGCTCCGAGCAGTACTTC. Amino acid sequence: CASQQGSEQYF.

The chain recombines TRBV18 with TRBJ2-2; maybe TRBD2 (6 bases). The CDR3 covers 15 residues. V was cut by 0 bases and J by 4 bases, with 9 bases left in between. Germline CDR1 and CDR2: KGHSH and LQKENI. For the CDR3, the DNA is TGTGCCAGCTCACCACCGGGACTCCGCACCGGGGAGCTGTTTTTT. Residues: CASSPPGLRTGELFF. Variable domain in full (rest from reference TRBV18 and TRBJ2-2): NAGVMQNPRHLVRRRGQEARLRCSPMKGHSHVYWYRQLPEEGLKFMVYLQKENIIDESGMPKERFSAEFPKEGPSILRIQQVVRGDSAAYFCASSPPGLRTGELFFGEGSRLTVL.

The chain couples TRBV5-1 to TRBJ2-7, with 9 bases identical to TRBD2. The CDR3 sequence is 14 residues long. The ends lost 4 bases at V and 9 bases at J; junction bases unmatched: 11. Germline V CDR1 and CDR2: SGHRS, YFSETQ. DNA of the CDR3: TGCGCCAGCAGCCCCGAGCGGGAGGACTTAGGGCAGTACTTC. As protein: CASSPEREDLGQYF.

The CDR3 is CASSSGTGFSWQYF. The DNA of the CDR3 is TGTGCCTCAAGCTCCGGGACAGGGTTCTCGTGGCAGTACTTC. The chain combines TRBV2 with TRBJ2-7; 9 nucleotides align to TRBD1. J was trimmed by 9 bases and V by 11 bases; bases with no gene match: 17. The CDR3 runs 14 residues. Per germline, CDR1 SNHLY and CDR2 FYNNEI.

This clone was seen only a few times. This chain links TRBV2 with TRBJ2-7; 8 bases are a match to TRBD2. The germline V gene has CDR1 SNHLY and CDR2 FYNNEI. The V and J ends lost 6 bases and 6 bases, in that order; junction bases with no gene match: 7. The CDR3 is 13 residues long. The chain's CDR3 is CASSFGLAGEQYF. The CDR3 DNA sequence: TGTGCCAGCAGCTTCGGACTAGCAGGCGAGCAGTACTTC.

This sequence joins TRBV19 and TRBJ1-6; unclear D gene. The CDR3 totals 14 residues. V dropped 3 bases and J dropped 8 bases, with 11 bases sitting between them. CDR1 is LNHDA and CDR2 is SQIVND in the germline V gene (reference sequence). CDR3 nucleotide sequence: TGTGCCAGTAGTATTATAGTGGAGGATTCACCCCTCCACTTT. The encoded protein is CASSIIVEDSPLHF.

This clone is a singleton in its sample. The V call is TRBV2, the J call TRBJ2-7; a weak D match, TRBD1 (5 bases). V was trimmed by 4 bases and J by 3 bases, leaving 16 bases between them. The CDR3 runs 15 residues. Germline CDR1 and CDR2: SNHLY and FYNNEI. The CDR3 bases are TGTGCCAGCAGTGGGGGTGACAGTTTTCTCTACGAGCAGTACTTC. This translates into CASSGGDSFLYEQYF.

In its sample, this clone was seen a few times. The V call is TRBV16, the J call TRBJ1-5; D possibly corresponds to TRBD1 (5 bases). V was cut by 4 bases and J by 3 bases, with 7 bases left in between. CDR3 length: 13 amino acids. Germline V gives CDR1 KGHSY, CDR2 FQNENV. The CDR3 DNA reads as TGTGCCAGCAGCCGACAGTTCAATCAGCCCCAGCATTTT. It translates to CASSRQFNQPQHF.

CDR3 DNA: TGCGCCAGCAGCCAAGACTCTGGGAGGGAAAAACTGTTTTTT. Its translation: CASSQDSGREKLFF. The V call is TRBV4-1, the J call TRBJ1-4; D gene unclear. The CDR3 covers 14 residues. Trimming removed 0 bases from V and 8 bases from J, with 10 bases in between. Germline-derived CDR1 and CDR2 are MGHRA and YSYEKL.

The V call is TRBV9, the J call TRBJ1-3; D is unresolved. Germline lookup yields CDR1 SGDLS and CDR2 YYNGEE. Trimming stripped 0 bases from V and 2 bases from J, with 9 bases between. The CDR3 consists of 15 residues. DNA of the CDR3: TGTGCCAGCAGCGTAGCCGGGGTAACTGGAAACACCATATATTTT. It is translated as CASSVAGVTGNTIYF.

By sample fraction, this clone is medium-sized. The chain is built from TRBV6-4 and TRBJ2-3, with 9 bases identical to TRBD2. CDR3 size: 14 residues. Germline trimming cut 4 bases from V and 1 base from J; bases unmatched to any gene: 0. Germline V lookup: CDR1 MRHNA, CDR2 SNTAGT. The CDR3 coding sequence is TGTGCCAGCAGTGCTAGCGGGGGCACAGATACGCAGTATTTT. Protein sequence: CASSASGGTDTQYF.

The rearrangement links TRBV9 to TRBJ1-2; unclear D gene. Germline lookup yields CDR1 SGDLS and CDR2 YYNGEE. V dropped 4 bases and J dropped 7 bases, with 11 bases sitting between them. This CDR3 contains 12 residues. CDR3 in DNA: TGTGCCAGCAGCCCCCTGGCGGGTGGCTACACCTTC. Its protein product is CASSPLAGGYTF.

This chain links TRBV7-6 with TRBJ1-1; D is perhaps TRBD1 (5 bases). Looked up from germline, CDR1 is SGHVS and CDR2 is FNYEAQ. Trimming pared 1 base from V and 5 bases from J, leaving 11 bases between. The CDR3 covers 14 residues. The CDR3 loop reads CASSLERGGTEAFF. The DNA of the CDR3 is TGTGCCAGCAGCTTAGAAAGGGGAGGGACTGAAGCTTTCTTT.

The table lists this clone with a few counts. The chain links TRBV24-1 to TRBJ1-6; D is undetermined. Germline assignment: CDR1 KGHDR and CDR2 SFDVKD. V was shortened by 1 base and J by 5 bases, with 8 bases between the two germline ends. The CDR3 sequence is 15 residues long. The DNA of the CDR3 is TGTGCCACCAGTGATTTTTTGTCTGATAATTCACCCCTCCACTTT. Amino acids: CATSDFLSDNSPLHF.

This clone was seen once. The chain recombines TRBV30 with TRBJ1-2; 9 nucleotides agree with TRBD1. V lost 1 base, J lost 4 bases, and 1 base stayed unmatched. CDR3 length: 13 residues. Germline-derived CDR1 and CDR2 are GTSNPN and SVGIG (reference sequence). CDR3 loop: CAWSADRGYGYTF. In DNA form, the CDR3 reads TGTGCCTGGAGTGCGGACAGGGGCTATGGCTACACCTTC.

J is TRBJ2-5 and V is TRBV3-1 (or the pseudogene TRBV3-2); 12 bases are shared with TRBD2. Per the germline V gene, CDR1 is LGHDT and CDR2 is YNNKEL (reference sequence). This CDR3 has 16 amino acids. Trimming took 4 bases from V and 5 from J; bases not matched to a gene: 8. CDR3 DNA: TGTGCCAGCAGCCTCACTAGCGGGGGGCCCCTCGAGACCCAGTACTTC. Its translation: CASSLTSGGPLETQYF.

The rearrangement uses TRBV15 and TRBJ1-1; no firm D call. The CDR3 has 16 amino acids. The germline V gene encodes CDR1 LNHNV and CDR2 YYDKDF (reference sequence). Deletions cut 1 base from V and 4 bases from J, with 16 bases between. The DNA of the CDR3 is TGTGCCACCAGCAGAGGCCAGACGGGGTCTGGCACTGAAGCTTTCTTT. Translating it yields CATSRGQTGSGTEAFF.

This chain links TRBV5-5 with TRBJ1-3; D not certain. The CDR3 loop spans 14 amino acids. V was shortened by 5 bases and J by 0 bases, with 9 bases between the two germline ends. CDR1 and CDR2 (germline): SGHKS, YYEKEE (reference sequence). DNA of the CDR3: TGTGCCAGCAGTGTTAGAGCCTCTGGAAACACCATATATTTT. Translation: CASSVRASGNTIYF.

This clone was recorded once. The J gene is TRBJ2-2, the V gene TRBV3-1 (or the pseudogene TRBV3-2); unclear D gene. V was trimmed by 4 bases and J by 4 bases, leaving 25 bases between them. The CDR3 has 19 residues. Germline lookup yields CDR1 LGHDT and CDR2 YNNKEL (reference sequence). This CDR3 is CASSPSNAWLSTSTGELFF. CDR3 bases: TGTGCCAGCAGCCCCTCCAACGCCTGGTTGTCTACGAGCACCGGGGAGCTGTTTTTT.

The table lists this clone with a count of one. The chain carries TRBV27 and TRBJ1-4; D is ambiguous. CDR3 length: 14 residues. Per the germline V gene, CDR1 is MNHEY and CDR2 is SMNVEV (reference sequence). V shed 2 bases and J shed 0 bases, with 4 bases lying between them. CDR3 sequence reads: CASSLTTTNEKLFF. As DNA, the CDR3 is TGTGCCAGCAGTTTAACAACAACTAATGAAAAACTGTTTTTT.

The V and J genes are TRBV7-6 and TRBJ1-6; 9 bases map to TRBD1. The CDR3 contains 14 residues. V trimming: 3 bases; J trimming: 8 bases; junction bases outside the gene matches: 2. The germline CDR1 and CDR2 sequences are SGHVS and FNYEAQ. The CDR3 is CASSFGDRDSPLHF. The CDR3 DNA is TGTGCCAGCAGCTTTGGGGACAGGGATTCACCCCTCCACTTT.